Listed below are T cell receptor beta chains from one sample, sequenced in a study of control samples from healthy donors and cancer patients. Assay: immunoSEQ multiplex PCR; the TCRdb copy retains only in-frame clones and omits some. The sample consists of 350,000 to 450,000 clones, more than 80% of them appearing once. The material sequenced was PBMCs. Receptor source: a middle-aged man with head and neck cancer. The CDR3 runs from the conserved cysteine through the conserved F or W. A D gene is named only where the DNA matches it firmly. Only some rows state a clone size, as once, few, many or a class for expanded clones.

clone_size	d_call	v_call	j_call	cdr3_nt	cdr3_aa
-	-	TRBV12-3/TRBV12-4	TRBJ2-7	TGTGCCAGCAGACGTGGACGGGGCGAGCAGTACTTC	CASRRGRGEQYF
-	TRBD1	TRBV19	TRBJ1-6	TGTGCCAGTAGTATAAGAACAGGGGGTTCACCCCTCCACTTT	CASSIRTGGSPLHF
-	-	TRBV30	TRBJ1-1	TGTGCCTGGAGGGGGGCGAATTTGAACACTGAAGCTTTCTTT	CAWRGANLNTEAFF
-	-	TRBV25-1	TRBJ2-3	TGTGCCAGCAGTGAATTCGGGGTTCCAGATACGCAGTATTTT	CASSEFGVPDTQYF
-	-	TRBV28	TRBJ2-3	TGTGCCAGCAGTTTGCCAGGGACGGATACGCAGTATTTT	CASSLPGTDTQYF
-	-	TRBV5-6	TRBJ2-7	TGTGCCAGCAGCCCATCTGTGAATGGGGGAGAGGACTTC	CASSPSVNGGEDF
-	-	TRBV21-1	TRBJ1-2	TGTGCCAGCAGCAATTCACCAGGGGGAGGGTATGGCTACACCTTC	CASSNSPGGGYGYTF
-	TRBD2	TRBV18	TRBJ2-1	TGTGCCAGCTCACCACCTGGGGGTAGCGGGGGAAATGAGCAGTTCTTC	CASSPPGGSGGNEQFF
-	-	TRBV18	TRBJ1-2	TGTGCCAGCTCACCGGGAACCCGGGGAAACTTCTACACCTTC	CASSPGTRGNFYTF
-	-	TRBV11-3	TRBJ2-3	TGTGCCAGCAGCTTAAATTCGGATACGCAGTATTTT	CASSLNSDTQYF
-	-	TRBV21-1	TRBJ1-5	TGTGCCAGCATCCAGGGGGGGACAGGGAAGGATCAGCCCCAGCATTTT	CASIQGGTGKDQPQHF
-	TRBD2	TRBV7-3	TRBJ2-5	TGTGCCAGCAAGCTACTAGCGGGGGGGCGACACTCACAAGAGACCCAGTACTTC	CASKLLAGGRHSQETQYF
few	-	TRBV3-1/TRBV3-2	TRBJ1-6	TGTGCCAGCAGCCAAGATTCGGCCAGGGGAGTTGCCCTCCACTTT	CASSQDSARGVALHF
-	-	TRBV7-6	TRBJ2-7	TGTGCCAGCAGCTTAGGGTTGTCCTACGAGCAGTACTTC	CASSLGLSYEQYF
once	TRBD1	TRBV30	TRBJ1-5	TGTGCCTGGAGTCCGAGAGACAGGGTGTATCAGCCCCAGCATTTT	CAWSPRDRVYQPQHF
-	TRBD2	TRBV7-3	TRBJ2-1	TGTGCCAGCAGCCCCCGGACTAGCGGGAGGGACTCCTACAATGAGCAGTTCTTC	CASSPRTSGRDSYNEQFF
-	TRBD2	TRBV19	TRBJ2-1	TGTGCCAGTAGTGAGACTAGCGGGAGGTCTTACAATGAGCAGTTCTTC	CASSETSGRSYNEQFF